Sequencing of this T cell receptor beta chain was carried out in a study of T cell changes during pregnancy in multiple sclerosis. The CDR3 sequence is 16 residues long. The V and J ends lost 3 bases and 0 bases respectively, with 12 bases between them. CDR1 and CDR2 (germline): SNHLY, FYNNEI. This clone was counted a few times. Repertoires were generated with immunoSEQ multiplex PCR, while TCRdb's copy carries only in-frame clones and drops some. The table records 35,000 or so clones, under 95% of them present only once. J is TRBJ1-3 and V is TRBV2; D gene uncertain. The clonotype was recovered from a female donor with multiple sclerosis, enrolled in a pregnancy study. The sequencing used CD4+ T cells from peripheral blood mononuclear cells, collected after pregnancy. The CDR3 region has the DNA TGTGCCAGCAGTGACGGGATTCTTAGCTCTGGAAACACCATATATTTT. Translation: CASSDGILSSGNTIYF. The full variable domain, in which reference TRBV2 and TRBJ1-3 provide the parts outside the CDR3, is EPEVTQTPSHQVTQMGQEVILRCVPISNHLYFYWYRQILGQKVEFLVSFYNNEISEKSEIFDDQFSVERPDGSNFTLKIRSTKLEDSAMYFCASSDGILSSGNTIYFGEGSWLTVV.